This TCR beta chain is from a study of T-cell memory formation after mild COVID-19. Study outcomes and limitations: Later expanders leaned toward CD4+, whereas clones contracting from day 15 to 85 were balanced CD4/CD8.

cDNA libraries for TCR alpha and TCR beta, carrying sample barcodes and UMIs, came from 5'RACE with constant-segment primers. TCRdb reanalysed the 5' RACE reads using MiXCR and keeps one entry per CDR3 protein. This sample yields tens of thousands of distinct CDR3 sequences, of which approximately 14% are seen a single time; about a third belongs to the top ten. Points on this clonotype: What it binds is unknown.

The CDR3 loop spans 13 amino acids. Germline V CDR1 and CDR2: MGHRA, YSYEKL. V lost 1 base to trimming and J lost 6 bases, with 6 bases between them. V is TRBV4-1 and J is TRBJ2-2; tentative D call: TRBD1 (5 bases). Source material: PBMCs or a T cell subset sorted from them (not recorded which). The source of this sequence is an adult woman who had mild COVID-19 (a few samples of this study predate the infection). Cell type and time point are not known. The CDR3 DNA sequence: TGCGCCAGCAGCCAAGCAGGGTCCGGGGAGCTGTTTTTT. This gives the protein CASSQAGSGELFF.